The table lists the clone carrying this TCR beta chain with a few counts. The data stem from a study of T cells after yellow fever vaccination. MiXCR, applied by TCRdb to the 5' RACE reads, yields one record per CDR3 protein. There are about 630,000 distinct CDR3 sequences in the sample; 9% to 15% occur only once, and under 15% lies in the top ten. Trimming took off 6 bases at V and 1 base at J, with 13 bases between the two ends. The CDR3 runs to 14 residues. Germline CDR1 is SGHRS and CDR2 is YFSETQ. The receptor was isolated from a man aged 25-40 years who received the YFV17D yellow fever vaccine. The chain recombines TRBV5-1 with TRBJ2-5; D unclear. The material sequenced was PBMCs, taken on the day of the yellow fever booster vaccination. CDR3 region: CASNRLGSQETQYF. The CDR3 DNA sequence: TGCGCCAGCAATCGGCTCGGATCCCAAGAGACCCAGTACTTC.